This TCR beta chain was observed in a study of blood T cell repertoires in COVID-19. Study summary: PBMCs, B-cell-depleted T cells, or T cells were the source of the cDNA or gDNA that made up the material.

With V trimmed by 5 bases and J by 3 bases, 6 bases remained unmatched. Per the germline V gene, CDR1 is LGHNT and CDR2 is FRNRAP. The CDR3 length is 15 residues. The protocol was immunoSEQ multiplex PCR, while the TCRdb copy is restricted to in-frame clones and leaves out a portion. The sample has 120,000 or so clones; around 79% are singletons. The chain has TRBV12-5 and TRBJ2-2, with TRBD1 matching 7 bases. This TCR was recovered from a man between 65 and 85 years old with acute or convalescent COVID-19. The sequenced sample was peripheral blood. For the CDR3, the DNA is TGTGCTAGTGGTAGGGGGCAGTTTGACACCGGGGAGCTGTTTTTT. Translating it yields CASGRGQFDTGELFF.